This TCR beta chain was captured by sequencing in a study of blood T cell repertoires in COVID-19. Study-level background: Samples of COVID-19 (acute and convalescent) were obtained from the United States, Italy and Spain. PBMCs, B-cell-depleted T cells, or T cells were the source of the cDNA or gDNA that made up the material.

Authors' analysis steps: Amplification from reference gene primers served as the basis for estimated nucleated cell counts. Measured with immunoSEQ multiplex PCR; TCRdb has only the in-frame clones, and not every one. The DNA was the basis for D and trimming; V, J and clone size are from that table. The data hold 250,000 to 350,000 clones, with more than 80% observed a single time. The sample consisted of peripheral blood. The clonotype was recovered from a woman under 40 with active or convalescent COVID-19.

The CDR3 DNA is TGTGCCAGCAGTTACTCGAGGGAATTAACTGAAGCTTTCTTT. This gives the protein CASSYSRELTEAFF. The V and J genes are TRBV6-5 and TRBJ1-1; D is uncertain. Germline CDR1 reads MNHEY; CDR2 reads SVGAGI. Trimming cost V 0 bases and J 5 bases, with 10 bases left between them. CDR3 length: 14 amino acids.